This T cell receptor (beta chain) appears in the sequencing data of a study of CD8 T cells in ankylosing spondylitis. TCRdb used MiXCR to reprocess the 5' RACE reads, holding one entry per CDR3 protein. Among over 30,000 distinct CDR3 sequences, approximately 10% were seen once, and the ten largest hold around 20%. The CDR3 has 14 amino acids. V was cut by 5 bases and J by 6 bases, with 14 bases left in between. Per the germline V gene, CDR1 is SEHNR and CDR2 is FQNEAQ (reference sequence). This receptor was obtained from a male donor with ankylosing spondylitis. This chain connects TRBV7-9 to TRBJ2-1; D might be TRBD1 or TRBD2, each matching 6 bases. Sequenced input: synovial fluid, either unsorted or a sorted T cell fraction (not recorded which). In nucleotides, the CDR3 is TGTGCCAGCAGCATCACATCGGGGGCCAATGAGCAGTTCTTC. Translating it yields CASSITSGANEQFF. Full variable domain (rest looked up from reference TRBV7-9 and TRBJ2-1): DTGVSQNPRHKITKRGQNVTFRCDPISEHNRLYWYRQTLGQGPEFLTYFQNEAQLEKSRLLSDRFSAERPKGSFSTLEIQRTEQGDSAMYLCASSITSGANEQFFGPGTRLTVL.